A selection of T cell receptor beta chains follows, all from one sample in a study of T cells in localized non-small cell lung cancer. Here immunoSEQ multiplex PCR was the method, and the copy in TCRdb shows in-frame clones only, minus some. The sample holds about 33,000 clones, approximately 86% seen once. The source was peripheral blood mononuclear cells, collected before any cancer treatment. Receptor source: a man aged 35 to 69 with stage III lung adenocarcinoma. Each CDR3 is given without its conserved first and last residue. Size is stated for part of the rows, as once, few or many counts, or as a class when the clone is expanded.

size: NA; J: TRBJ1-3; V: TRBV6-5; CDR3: ASSEFSGNTIY
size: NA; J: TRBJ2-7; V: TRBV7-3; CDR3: ASALQSAYEQY
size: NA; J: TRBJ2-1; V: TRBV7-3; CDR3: ASSSRRRDKRGSSYNEQF
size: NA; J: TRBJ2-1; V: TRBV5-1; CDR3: ASSSRGQALYSTYNEQF
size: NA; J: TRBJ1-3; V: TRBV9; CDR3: ASSPSPGQGWNTIY
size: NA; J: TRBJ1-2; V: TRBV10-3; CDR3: AISESGGQGVYGYT
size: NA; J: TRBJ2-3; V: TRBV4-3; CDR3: ASSQEEGRATDTQY
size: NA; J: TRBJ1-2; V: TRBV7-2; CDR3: ASTRDSTGGAAGYT
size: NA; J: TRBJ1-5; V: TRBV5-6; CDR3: ASSYYYRGDSNQPQH
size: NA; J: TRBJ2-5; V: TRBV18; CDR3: ASSTGTGPQETQY
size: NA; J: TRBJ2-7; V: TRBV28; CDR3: ASSLGAYEQY
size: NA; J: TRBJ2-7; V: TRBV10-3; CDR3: AISGDGEGEQY
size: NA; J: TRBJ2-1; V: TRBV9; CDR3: ASSVLAGGPRGEQF
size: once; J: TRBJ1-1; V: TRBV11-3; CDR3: ASSYQSAMNTEAF
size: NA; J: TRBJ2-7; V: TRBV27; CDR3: ASSLINSGDLSYEQY